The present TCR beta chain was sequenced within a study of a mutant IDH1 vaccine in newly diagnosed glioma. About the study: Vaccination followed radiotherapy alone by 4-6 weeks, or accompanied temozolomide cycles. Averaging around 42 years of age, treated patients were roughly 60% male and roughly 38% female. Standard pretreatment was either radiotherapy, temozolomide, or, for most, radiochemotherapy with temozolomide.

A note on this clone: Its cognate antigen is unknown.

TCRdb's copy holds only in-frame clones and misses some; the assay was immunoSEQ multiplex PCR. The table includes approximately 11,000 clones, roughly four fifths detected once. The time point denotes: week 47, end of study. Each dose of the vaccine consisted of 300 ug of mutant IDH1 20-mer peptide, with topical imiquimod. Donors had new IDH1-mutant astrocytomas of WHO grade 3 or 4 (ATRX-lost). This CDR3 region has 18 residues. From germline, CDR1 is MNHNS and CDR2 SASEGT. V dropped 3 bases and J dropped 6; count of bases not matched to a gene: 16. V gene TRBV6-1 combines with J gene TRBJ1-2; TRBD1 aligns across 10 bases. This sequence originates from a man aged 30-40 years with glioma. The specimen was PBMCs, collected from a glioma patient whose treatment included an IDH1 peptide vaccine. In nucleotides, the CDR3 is TGTGCCAGCAGTGACCCCCCGTGGCGACAGGGGGCCGTGGATGGCTACACCTTC. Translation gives CASSDPPWRQGAVDGYTF.